Shown below are 15 T cell receptor beta chains from a single sample sequenced in a study of cytotoxic CD8 clonotypes in ibrutinib-treated CLL. Profiled with immunoSEQ multiplex PCR; TCRdb holds only in-frame clones, not every one. The sample lists 24,000 or so clones; 55% to 75% were seen once. Here the sequenced sample was PBMCs, taken after 12 months of ibrutinib treatment. These receptors were collected from a human donor with chronic lymphocytic leukemia.

The V and J genes are TRBV5-1 and TRBJ1-1; 11 bases fit TRBD1. Per the germline V gene, CDR1 is SGHRS and CDR2 is YFSETQ. V lost 5 bases and J lost 7; bases outside the gene matches: 4. The CDR3 length is 13 residues. The CDR3 DNA follows: TGCGCCAGCAGAGGACAGGGGGCGGGTGAAGCTTTCTTT. Translating gives CASRGQGAGEAFF.

The chain couples TRBV4-1 to TRBJ1-5, with D perhaps matching TRBD1 (5 bases). Looked up from germline, CDR1 is MGHRA and CDR2 is YSYEKL. V lost 3 bases and J 6 bases, leaving 9 bases between the germline ends. The CDR3 has 13 amino acids. DNA for the CDR3: TGCGCCAGCAGCCAGGCGAGGGGTCAGCCCCAGCATTTT. Translation gives CASSQARGQPQHF.

V usage is TRBV9 and J usage is TRBJ2-1; possibly TRBD1 or TRBD2 for D (5 bases each). Trimming pared 0 bases from V and 10 bases from J, leaving 11 bases between. CDR3 length: 13 residues. The germline gives CDR1 SGDLS, CDR2 YYNGEE. CDR3 in amino acids: CASSVGGTPEQFF. The CDR3 DNA is TGTGCCAGCAGCGTAGGTGGGACCCCCGAGCAGTTCTTC.

CDR3 in DNA: TGTGCCACCAGCAGAGGGACAGAAAATCAGCCCCAGCATTTT. Translation: CATSRGTENQPQHF. This chain joins TRBV15 and TRBJ1-5, with a tentative D call TRBD1 (6 bases). CDR3 length: 14 residues. The V end lost 1 base, the J end lost 4 bases, and 8 bases lay between the germline ends. CDR1 is LNHNV, CDR2 YYDKDF, per germline (reference sequence).

In regard to this clone: Germline and junction disagree at one end, which may indicate a read error. The rearrangement links TRBV6-5 to TRBJ1-3; D gene unclear. Looked up from germline, CDR1 is MNHEY and CDR2 is SVGAGI. CDR3 length equals 15 residues. CDR3 residues: CASRYSAGSGNTIYF. CDR3 bases: TGTGCCAGCAGATACTCAGCCGGCTCTGGAAACACCATATATTTT.

The genes are TRBV2 and TRBJ1-1; TRBD1 is a possible D gene (6 bases). V was trimmed by 5 bases and J by 7 bases, leaving 17 bases between them. The CDR3 is 14 amino acids. Germline CDR1 reads SNHLY; CDR2 reads FYNNEI. The CDR3 sequence is CASSPQGLRGEAFF. CDR3 nucleotides: TGTGCCAGCAGTCCACAGGGTCTTAGGGGTGAAGCTTTCTTT.

There are a few counts of this clone. The chain is built from TRBV11-2 and TRBJ1-2, with D perhaps TRBD1 (5 bases). CDR3 length equals 14 residues. The V end lost 1 base, the J end lost 6 bases, and 12 bases lay between the germline ends. Germline CDR1 and CDR2: SGHAT and FQNNGV. In nucleotides, the CDR3 is TGTGCCAGCAGCTTAGTCTCAGGGTGGAATGGCTACACCTTC. Encoded protein: CASSLVSGWNGYTF.

The chain links TRBV5-1 to TRBJ2-1; 10 positions agree with TRBD2. V shed 2 bases, J shed 2 bases, and the junction held 4 bases outside the gene matches. Germline CDR1 reads SGHRS; CDR2 reads YFSETQ. CDR3 length: 16 amino acids. The CDR3 coding sequence is TGCGCCAGCAGCTTTACTAGCGGGGTAACCTACAATGAGCAGTTCTTC. It translates to CASSFTSGVTYNEQFF.

The chain joins TRBV7-2 to TRBJ2-7, with 7 nucleotides matching TRBD2. The CDR3 contains 16 residues. Germline CDR1 reads SGHTA; CDR2 reads FQGNSA. Trimming cost V 8 bases and J 0 bases; bases outside gene matches: 13. The CDR3, as DNA: TGTGCCAGCTCCTGGGACGGGGGGACGAGCTCCTACGAGCAGTACTTC. It is translated as CASSWDGGTSSYEQYF.

The chain uses TRBV6-5 and TRBJ2-5; 8 bases agree with TRBD1. Germline CDR1 and CDR2: MNHEY and SVGAGI. The CDR3 totals 16 residues. V gave up 0 bases and J gave up 5 bases; unmatched junction bases: 8. The CDR3 sequence: CASSYSSDRAGETQYF. DNA of the CDR3: TGTGCCAGCAGTTACTCCTCGGACAGGGCTGGTGAGACCCAGTACTTC.

This clone came up once. The chain links TRBV7-8 to TRBJ2-5; 9 positions match TRBD2. Looked up from germline, CDR1 is SGHVS and CDR2 is FQNEAQ. The J segment lost 6 bases and the V segment lost 5 bases, leaving 10 bases of the junction unmatched. The CDR3 totals 15 residues. CDR3 region: CASSPRGGAAKTQYF. CDR3 nucleotides: TGTGCCAGCAGCCCCCGCGGGGGGGCCGCGAAGACCCAGTACTTC.

V is TRBV7-2 and J is TRBJ2-1; TRBD2 matches at 11 bases. With V trimmed by 9 bases and J by 7 bases, 8 bases remained unmatched. CDR3 length: 14 amino acids. CDR1 and CDR2 (germline): SGHTA, FQGNSA. CDR3 residues: CASQGTSGWNEQFF. The DNA of the CDR3 is TGTGCCAGTCAGGGGACTAGCGGATGGAATGAGCAGTTCTTC.

In this sample, this clone turned up a few times. The CDR3 region has the DNA TGTGCCAGCAGTCCCGCCTTTAGCGGGGGAACAGATACGCAGTATTTT. The encoded protein is CASSPAFSGGTDTQYF. The J gene is TRBJ2-3, the V gene TRBV6-4; 9 nucleotides line up with TRBD2. The germline V gene encodes CDR1 MRHNA and CDR2 SNTAGT. Trimming took 5 bases from V and 3 from J; bases not matched to a gene: 9. The CDR3 runs 16 residues.

This clone came up a few times. This chain connects TRBV27 to TRBJ2-7; 8 bases line up with TRBD2. Trimming cost V 3 bases and J 6 bases; bases outside gene matches: 7. CDR1 is MNHEY, CDR2 SMNVEV, per germline (reference sequence). The CDR3 totals 14 residues. The CDR3 DNA follows: TGTGCCAGCAGTTTGGGGACTAGTCCTGCCGAGCAGTACTTC. This translates into CASSLGTSPAEQYF.

The chain uses TRBV5-4 and TRBJ2-5; a weak D match, TRBD1 (6 bases). V dropped 3 bases and J dropped 4 bases, with 10 bases sitting between them. Germline CDR1 reads SGHNT; CDR2 reads YYREEE (reference sequence). The CDR3 is 13 residues long. Here the CDR3 DNA reads TGTGCCAGCAGCTCGACAGGAAGAGAGACCCAGTACTTC. Translating gives CASSSTGRETQYF.